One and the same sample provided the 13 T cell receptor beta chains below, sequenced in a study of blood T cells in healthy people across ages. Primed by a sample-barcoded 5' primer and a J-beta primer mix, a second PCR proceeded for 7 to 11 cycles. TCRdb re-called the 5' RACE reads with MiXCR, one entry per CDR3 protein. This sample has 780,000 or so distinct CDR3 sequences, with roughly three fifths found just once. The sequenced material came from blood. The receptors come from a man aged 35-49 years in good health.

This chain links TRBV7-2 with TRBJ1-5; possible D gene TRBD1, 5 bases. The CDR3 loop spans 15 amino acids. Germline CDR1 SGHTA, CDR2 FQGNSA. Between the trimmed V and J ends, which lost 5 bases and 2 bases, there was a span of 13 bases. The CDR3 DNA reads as TGTGCCAGCAGCGACAGTGTGGGTGGCAATCAGCCCCAGCATTTT. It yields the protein CASSDSVGGNQPQHF.

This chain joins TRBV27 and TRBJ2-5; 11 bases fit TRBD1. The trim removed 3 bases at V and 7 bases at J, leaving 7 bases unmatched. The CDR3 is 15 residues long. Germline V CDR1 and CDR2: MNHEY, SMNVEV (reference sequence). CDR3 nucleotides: TGTGCCAGCAGTTTGCGGACAGGGGGCGCGGGGACCCAGTACTTC. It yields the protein CASSLRTGGAGTQYF.

Here the CDR3 reads CASSSAPRASGETQYF. CDR3 DNA sequence: TGTGCCAGCAGCTCCGCACCCCGGGCGTCGGGGGAGACCCAGTACTTC. The chain combines TRBV7-2 with TRBJ2-5; tentatively, D is TRBD2 (5 bases). This CDR3 region has 16 residues. In germline, CDR1 is SGHTA, CDR2 FQGNSA. The ends were cut back, 4 bases at V and 5 bases at J, with 20 bases in the middle. The full variable domain, with the rest looked up from reference TRBV7-2 and TRBJ2-5, is GAGVSQSPSNKVTEKGKDVELRCDPISGHTALYWYRQSLGQGLEFLIYFQGNSAPDKSGLPSDRFSAERTGGSVSTLTIQRTQQEDSAVYLCASSSAPRASGETQYFGPGTRLLVL.

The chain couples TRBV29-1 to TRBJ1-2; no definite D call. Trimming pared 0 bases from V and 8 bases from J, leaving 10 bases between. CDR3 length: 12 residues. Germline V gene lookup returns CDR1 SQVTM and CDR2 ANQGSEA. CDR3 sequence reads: CSVEEVVGGYTF. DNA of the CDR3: TGCAGCGTTGAAGAGGTCGTTGGGGGCTACACCTTC.

CDR3 bases: TGTGCCAGCAGTTTAACGGGGCGCGTCGAAGGCTACACCTTC. Residues: CASSLTGRVEGYTF. V gene TRBV12-3 or TRBV12-4 combines with J gene TRBJ1-2, with D tentatively TRBD1 (5 bases). V lost 2 bases and J lost 8, with 15 bases in between. The CDR3 totals 14 residues.

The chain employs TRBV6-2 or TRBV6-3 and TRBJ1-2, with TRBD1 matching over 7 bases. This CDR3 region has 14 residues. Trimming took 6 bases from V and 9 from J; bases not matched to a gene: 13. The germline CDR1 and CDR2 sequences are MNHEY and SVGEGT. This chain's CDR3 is CASRPLDRPLSYTF. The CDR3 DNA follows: TGTGCCAGCAGACCCTTGGACAGGCCTCTTAGCTACACCTTC.

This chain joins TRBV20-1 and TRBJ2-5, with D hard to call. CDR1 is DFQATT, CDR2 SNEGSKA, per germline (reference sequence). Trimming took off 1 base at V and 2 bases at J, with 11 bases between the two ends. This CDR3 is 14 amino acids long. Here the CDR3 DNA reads TGCAGTGCTAGAGCCCAGGCGGCACAAGAGACCCAGTACTTC. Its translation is CSARAQAAQETQYF.

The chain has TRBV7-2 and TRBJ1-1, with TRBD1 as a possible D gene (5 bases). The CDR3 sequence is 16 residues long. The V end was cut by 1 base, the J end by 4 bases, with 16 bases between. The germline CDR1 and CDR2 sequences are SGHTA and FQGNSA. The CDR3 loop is CASSLGGPRDATEAFF. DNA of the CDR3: TGTGCCAGCAGCTTAGGGGGACCGAGGGATGCCACTGAAGCTTTCTTT.

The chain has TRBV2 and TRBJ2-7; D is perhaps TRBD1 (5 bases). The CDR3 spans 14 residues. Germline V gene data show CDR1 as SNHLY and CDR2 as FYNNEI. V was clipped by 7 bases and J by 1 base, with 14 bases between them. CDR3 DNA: TGTGCCAGCAACCAGGGTTATAAGTCCTACGAGCAGTACTTC. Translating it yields CASNQGYKSYEQYF.

The CDR3 bases are TGCAGCGTTTGGGACAGGGGAATCCACGAGCAGTACTTC. This translates into CSVWDRGIHEQYF. The gene calls are TRBV29-1 and TRBJ2-7; 10 bases align to TRBD1. This CDR3 comprises 13 residues. The V and J ends lost 5 bases and 5 bases, in that order; junction bases with no gene match: 6. In germline, CDR1 is SQVTM, CDR2 ANQGSEA.

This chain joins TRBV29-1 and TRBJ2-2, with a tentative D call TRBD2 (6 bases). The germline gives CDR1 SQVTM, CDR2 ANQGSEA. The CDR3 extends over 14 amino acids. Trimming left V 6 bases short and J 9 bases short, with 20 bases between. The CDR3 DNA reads TGCAGCGTGCTAGCGACCTCTGGGTTCCGGGAGCTGTTTTTT. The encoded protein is CSVLATSGFRELFF.

The CDR3 DNA reads as TGTGCCAGCAGGGGAGCGGGACGAGAGCAGTTCTTC. Protein: CASRGAGREQFF. The genes are TRBV6-1 and TRBJ2-1; 7 nucleotides match TRBD2. V was pared by 6 bases and J by 10 bases, with 6 bases of the junction left unmatched. This CDR3 is built from 12 residues. Germline V gives CDR1 MNHNS, CDR2 SASEGT.

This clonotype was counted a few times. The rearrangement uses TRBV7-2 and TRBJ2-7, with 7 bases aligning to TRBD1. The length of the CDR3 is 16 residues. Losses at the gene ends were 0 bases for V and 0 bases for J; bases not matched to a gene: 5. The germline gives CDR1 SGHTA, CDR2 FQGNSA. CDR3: CASSLALGQFSYEQYF. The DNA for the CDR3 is TGTGCCAGCAGCTTAGCGCTGGGACAGTTCTCCTACGAGCAGTACTTC.